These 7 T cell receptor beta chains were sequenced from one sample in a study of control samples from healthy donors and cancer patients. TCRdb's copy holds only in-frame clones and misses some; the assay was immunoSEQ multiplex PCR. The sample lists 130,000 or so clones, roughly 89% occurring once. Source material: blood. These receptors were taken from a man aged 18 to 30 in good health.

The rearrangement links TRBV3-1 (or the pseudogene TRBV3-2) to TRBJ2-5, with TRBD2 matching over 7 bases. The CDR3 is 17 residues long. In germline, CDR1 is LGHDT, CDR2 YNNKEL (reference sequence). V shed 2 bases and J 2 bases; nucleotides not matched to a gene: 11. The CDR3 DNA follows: TGTGCCAGCAGCCAATGGGGGGGGAGCCGTACACAAGAGACCCAGTACTTC. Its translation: CASSQWGGSRTQETQYF.

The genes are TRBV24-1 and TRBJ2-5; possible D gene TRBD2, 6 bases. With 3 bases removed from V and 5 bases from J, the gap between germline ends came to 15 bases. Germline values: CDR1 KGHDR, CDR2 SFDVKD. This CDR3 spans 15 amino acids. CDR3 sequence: CATSDIGGSLETQYF. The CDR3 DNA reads TGTGCCACCAGTGATATCGGGGGTTCCTTGGAGACCCAGTACTTC.

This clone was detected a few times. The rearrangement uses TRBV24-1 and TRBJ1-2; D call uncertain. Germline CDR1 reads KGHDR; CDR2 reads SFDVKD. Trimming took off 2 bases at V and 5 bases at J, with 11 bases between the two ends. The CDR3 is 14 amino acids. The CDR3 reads CATSDSTVFYGYTF. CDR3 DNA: TGTGCCACCAGTGATTCGACTGTGTTTTATGGCTACACCTTC.

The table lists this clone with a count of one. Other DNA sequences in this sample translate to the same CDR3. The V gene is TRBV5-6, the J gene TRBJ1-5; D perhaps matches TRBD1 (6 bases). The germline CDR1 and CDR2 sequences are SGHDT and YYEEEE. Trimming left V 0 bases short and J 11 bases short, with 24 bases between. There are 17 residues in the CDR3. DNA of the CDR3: TGTGCCAGCAGCTTGGGATGGGGGCAGGGGCCCTCGGGGGCCCAGCATTTT. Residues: CASSLGWGQGPSGAQHF. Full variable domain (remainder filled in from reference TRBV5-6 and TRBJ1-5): DAGVTQSPTHLIKTRGQQVTLRCSPKSGHDTVSWYQQALGQGPQFIFQYYEEEERQRGNFPDRFSGHQFPNYSSELNVNALLLGDSALYLCASSLGWGQGPSGAQHFGDGTRLSIL.

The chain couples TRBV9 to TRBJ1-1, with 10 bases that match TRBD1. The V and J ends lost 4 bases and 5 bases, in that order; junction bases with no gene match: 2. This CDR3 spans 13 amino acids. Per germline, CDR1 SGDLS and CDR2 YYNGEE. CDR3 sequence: CASSQGQGTEAFF. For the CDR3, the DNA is TGTGCCAGCAGCCAGGGACAGGGGACTGAAGCTTTCTTT. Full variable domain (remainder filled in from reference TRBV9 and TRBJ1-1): DSGVTQTPKHLITATGQRVTLRCSPRSGDLSVYWYQQSLDQGLQFLIQYYNGEERAKGNILERFSAQQFPDLHSELNLSSLELGDSALYFCASSQGQGTEAFFGQGTRLTVV.

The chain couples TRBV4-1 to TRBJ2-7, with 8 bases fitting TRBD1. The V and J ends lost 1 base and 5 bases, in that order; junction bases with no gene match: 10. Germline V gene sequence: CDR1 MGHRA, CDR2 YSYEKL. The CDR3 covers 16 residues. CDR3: CASSQGPDRGIHEQYF. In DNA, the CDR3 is TGCGCCAGCAGCCAAGGTCCCGACAGGGGTATCCACGAGCAGTACTTC.

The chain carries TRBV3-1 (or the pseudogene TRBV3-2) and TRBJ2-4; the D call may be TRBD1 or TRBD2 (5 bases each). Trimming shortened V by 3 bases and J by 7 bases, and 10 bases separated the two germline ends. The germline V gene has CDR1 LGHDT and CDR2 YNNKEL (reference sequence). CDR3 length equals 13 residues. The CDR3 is CASSQGDRNIQYF. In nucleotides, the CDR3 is TGTGCCAGCAGCCAGGGGGACCGGAACATTCAGTACTTC.